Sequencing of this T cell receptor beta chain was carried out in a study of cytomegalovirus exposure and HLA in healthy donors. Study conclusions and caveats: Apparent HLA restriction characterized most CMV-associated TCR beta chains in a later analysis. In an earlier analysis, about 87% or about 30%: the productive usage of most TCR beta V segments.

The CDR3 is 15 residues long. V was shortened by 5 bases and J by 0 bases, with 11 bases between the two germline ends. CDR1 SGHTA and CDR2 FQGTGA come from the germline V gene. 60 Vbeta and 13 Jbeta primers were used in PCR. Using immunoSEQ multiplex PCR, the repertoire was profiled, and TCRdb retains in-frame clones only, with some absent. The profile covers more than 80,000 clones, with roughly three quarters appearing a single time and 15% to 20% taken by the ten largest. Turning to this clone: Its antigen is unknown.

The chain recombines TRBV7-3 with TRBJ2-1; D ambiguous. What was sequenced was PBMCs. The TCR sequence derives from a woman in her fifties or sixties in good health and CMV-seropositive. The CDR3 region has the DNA TGTGCCAGCAGCATAGACTTCAGCTCCTACAATGAGCAGTTCTTC. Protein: CASSIDFSSYNEQFF.